This T cell receptor beta chain was recorded in a study of T cells after yellow fever vaccination. Overall study context: Any fraction with a low cell number was prepared using SMART-Seq v4 Ultra Low Input.

Only a few counts were recorded for this clonotype. Its cognate antigen is unknown. V was clipped by 6 bases and J by 0 bases, with 12 bases between them. The CDR3 sequence is 13 residues long. CDR1 DFQATT and CDR2 SNEGSKA come from the germline V gene (reference sequence). Points from the study as a whole: Re-detected after boosting: most primary clones, around 96% of CD4 and 80% to 90% of CD8. Sorted repertoires could include abundant contaminating clonotypes from bulk cells.

TCR cDNA was made by 5'RACE template switching, adding a universal primer site and UMIs. TCRdb analysed the 5' RACE reads with MiXCR anew, one entry per CDR3 protein. The table has approximately 300,000 distinct CDR3 sequences, 6.5% to 8.5% seen once. The TCR sequence derives from a man between 18 and 29 years old who received the YFV17D yellow fever vaccine. The specimen comprised PBMCs, sampled roughly 47 days after the first yellow fever vaccination. The chain combines TRBV20-1 with TRBJ2-7, with D possibly matching TRBD1 (5 bases). The CDR3 loop is CSAPGRASYEQYV. The CDR3 DNA reads as TGCAGTGCCCCCGGCAGGGCCTCCTACGAGCAGTACGTC.